This T cell receptor (beta chain) was retrieved from a study of beta chain features in type 1 diabetes (dated by TCRdb to about 2018). Concerning the study at large: Mean age, gender distribution, total cell number and subset yield were not different between patients and healthy donors. A total of 100 million to 110 million sorted cells were examined across all samples, and a strong correlation was observed between cell number per subset and RNA yield. The study compared the TCRB repertoires of sorted circulating CD4+ T cell subsets in recently diagnosed type 1 diabetes patients with those in matched healthy donors. Naive and central memory subsets were obtained from all 30 or so donors, but regulatory and stem cell-like memory subsets were isolated from only 8 patients and roughly eight healthy donors. The paper as a whole reports these results and caveats: At VDJ recombination sites, type 1 diabetes patients had fewer insertions and more deleted nucleotides, which implies abnormalities in thymic rearrangement. Naive, central memory and regulatory TCRB repertoires appeared to be more alike among patients than among healthy donors. PCR might favor shorter templates, but patient and control samples were amplified and corrected together, so any skew would affect both groups equally. Because cDNA was sequenced instead of genomic DNA, activated cells with high expression could be over-represented, although the groups did not differ in activation or CD3 levels. Type 1 diabetes patients showed a moderate but significant shortening of TCRB CDR3 length in all four CD4+ subsets. Only small numbers of individuals were included in the HLA sub-analyses, which left unresolved whether HLA type had any influence on TCRB rearrangement.

From each donor, a single peripheral blood sample of around 120 mL on average was drawn into heparinised tubes. Using a panel that included CD45RO, CCR7, CD25, CD127, CD95 and CD27, naive, central memory, regulatory and stem cell-like memory CD4+ T cells were sorted on a BD FACSAria II. Every sorted population had a purity above 95%. PBMCs were isolated immediately by Lymphoprep density gradient centrifugation and stained directly without culture. To minimize batch effects, samples were stained and sorted in pairs, one healthy donor with one patient per experiment. A few counts support this clone. It has no known antigen specificity. Base qualities are not provided; no much larger clone lies one nucleotide away. The High Capacity cDNA Reverse Transcription Kit was used to reverse transcribe all of the isolated RNA, meaning that expressed TCRB transcripts were what got sequenced. Deep immunoSEQ sequencing was applied to naive, central memory and regulatory T cell samples, giving an average of roughly 3.5 million total reads per sample. After sorted cells were lysed in RLT buffer, RNA was extracted with DNase-treated RNeasy Micro or Mini kits, with the choice depending on cell number. To prevent cross-contamination, each cell subset was processed individually, whereas patient and healthy donor samples were processed jointly. The immunoSEQ multiplex PCR was used to amplify TCRB sequences from cDNA, generating 87-bp fragments that spanned the CDR3 region. Sequencing of the amplicons was done on the Illumina HiSeq platform. Per the authors' processing: PCR bias was corrected computationally using synthetic template baselines, and reads within Hamming distance 2 were collapsed, with unmergeable singletons discarded. Reads were aligned to IMGT to assign V, D and J genes, CDR3 length, and insertions or deletions at six rearrangement sites. Within each subset, clonotype counts were normalized to sorted cell number, and only after that were true diversity and Gini coefficients computed with the tcR R package. The overlap coefficient, calculated on TCRB nucleotide sequences, was used to measure repertoire sharing. Out-of-frame TCRB sequences from naive cells were analyzed as a proxy for the pre-selection repertoire. TCRdb retrieved this table from immuneACCESS and kept in-frame rearrangements only. Not all clones are present; in checked studies, unresolved V genes account for under half, and no reason is known for the remainder. The V and J calls and the clone size are those of that table, but D and trimming were determined from the DNA. This sample is represented by about 250,000 clones; 13% to 15% of them were singletons. The top ten clonotypes cover around 0.025% of the sample.

The sequencing input was naive CD4+ T cells from blood. The sample's cell subset or site label, in plain terms: true naive CD4+ T cells. The source is a woman aged 40 to 50 in good health.

CDR3 sequence: CASRGGAANTIYF. The DNA sequence reads TGTGCCAGCAGAGGGGGGGCGGCAAACACCATATATTTT. The chain uses TRBV7-9 and TRBJ1-3, with a tentative D gene TRBD1 over 6 matching bases. For CDR1 and CDR2, the germline V gene (reference sequence) lists SEHNR and FQNEAQ. V is clipped by 6 bases and J by 6 bases, and the sequence between their germline boundaries is 12 bases long. The CDR3 contains 13 residues, cysteine and phenylalanine counted. The read is trimmed to its CDR3 DNA, 39 bases read in frame from base 1.